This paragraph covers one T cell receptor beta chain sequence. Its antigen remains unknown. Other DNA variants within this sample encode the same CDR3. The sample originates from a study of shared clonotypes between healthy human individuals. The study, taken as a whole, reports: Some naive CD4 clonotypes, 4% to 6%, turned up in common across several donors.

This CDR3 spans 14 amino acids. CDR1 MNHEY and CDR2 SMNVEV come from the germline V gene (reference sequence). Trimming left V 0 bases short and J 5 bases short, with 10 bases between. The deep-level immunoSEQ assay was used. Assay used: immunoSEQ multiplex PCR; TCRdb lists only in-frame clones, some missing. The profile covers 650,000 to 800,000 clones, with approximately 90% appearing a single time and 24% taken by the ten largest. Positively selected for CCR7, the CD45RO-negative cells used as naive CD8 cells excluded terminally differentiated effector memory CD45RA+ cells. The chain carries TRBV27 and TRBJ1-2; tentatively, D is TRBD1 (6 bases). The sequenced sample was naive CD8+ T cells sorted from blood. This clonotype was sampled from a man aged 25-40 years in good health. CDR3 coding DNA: TGTGCCAGCAGTTTATCGAGGGGGTCATATGGCTACACCTTC. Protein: CASSLSRGSYGYTF.